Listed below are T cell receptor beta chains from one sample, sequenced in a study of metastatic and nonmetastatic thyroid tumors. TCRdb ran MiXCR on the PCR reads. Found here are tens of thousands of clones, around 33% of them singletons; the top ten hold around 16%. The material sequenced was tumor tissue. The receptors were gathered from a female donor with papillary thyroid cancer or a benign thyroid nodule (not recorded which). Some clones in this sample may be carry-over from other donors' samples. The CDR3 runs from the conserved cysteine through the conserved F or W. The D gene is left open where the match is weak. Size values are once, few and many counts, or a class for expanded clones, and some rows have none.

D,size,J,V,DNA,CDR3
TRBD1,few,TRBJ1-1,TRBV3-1,TGTGCCAGCAGCCCCGGACAGGGGAACACTGAAGCTTTCTTT,CASSPGQGNTEAFF
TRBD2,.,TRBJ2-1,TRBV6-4,TGTGCCAGCAGTGAACAGCGGGAGGGCCGGGAGCAGTTCTTC,CASSEQREGREQFF
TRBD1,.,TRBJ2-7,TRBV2,TGTGCCAGCGGAGGTAGGCAGGGGGCCAACAACGAGCAGTACTTC,CASGGRQGANNEQYF
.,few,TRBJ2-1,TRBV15,TGTGCCACCAGCAGAGATCTCACTGGATACAATGAGCAGTTCTTC,CATSRDLTGYNEQFF
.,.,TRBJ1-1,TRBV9,TGTGCCAGCAGTTCTACGTCCTTCTACACTGAAGCTTTCTTT,CASSSTSFYTEAFF
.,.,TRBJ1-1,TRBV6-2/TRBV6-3,TGTGCCAGCAGTTACGATCAGGGGAAAGCTTTCTTT,CASSYDQGKAFF
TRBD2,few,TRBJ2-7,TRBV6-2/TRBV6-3,TGTGCCAGCAGTTACGGCGGGAGTGCCTCCTACGAGCAGTACTTC,CASSYGGSASYEQYF
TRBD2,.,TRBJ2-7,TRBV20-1,TGCAGTGCTAGAGGTAGGCTAGCGGGGTTCTCCTACGAGCAGTACTTC,CSARGRLAGFSYEQYF
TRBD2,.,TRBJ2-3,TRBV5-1,TGCGCCAGCAGCTCTGGAGGGACTAGCGGGAGTTTTGATACGCAGTATTTT,CASSSGGTSGSFDTQYF
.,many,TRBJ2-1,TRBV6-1,TGTGCCAGCAGTGCCTCCAGGGTTCATCAGTTCTTC,CASSASRVHQFF
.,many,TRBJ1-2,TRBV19,TGTGCCAGTAGCTTCCTTGCGGGTGACGGCTACACCTTC,CASSFLAGDGYTF
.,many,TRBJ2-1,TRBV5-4,TGTGCCAGCAGCTTCGCGGGAATTAATGAGCAGTTCTTC,CASSFAGINEQFF
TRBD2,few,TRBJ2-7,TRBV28,TGTGCCAGCAGACGAACCGGGACTAGCTATTACGAGCAGTACTTC,CASRRTGTSYYEQYF
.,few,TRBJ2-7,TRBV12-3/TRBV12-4,TGTGCCAGCAGTTTATCTGTGGGGACCTACGAGCAGTACTTC,CASSLSVGTYEQYF
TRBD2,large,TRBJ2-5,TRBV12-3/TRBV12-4,TGTGCCAGCAGTCCTCTAGCGGGGGGGCGGGAGACCCAGTACTTC,CASSPLAGGRETQYF
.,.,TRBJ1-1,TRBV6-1,TGTGCCGTACAAGAGGGGCCGGGGACTGAAGCTTTCTTT,CAVQEGPGTEAFF
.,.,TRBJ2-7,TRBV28,TGTGCCAGCAGCCAGGGAAGCTACGAGCAGTACTTC,CASSQGSYEQYF